This T cell receptor (beta chain) was retrieved from a study of T cell responses to AZD1222 COVID-19 vaccine (TCRdb year 2021). About the full investigation: TCR sequencing covered approximately 230 trial participants: 200 to 220 given two doses of AZD1222 and around 25 given two doses of MenACWY control vaccine. Trial participants were enrolled by age into subgroups of 18-55, 56-69 and 70-plus years, and 148, 28 and 57 TCR-sequenced participants, respectively, were included in these subgroups.

Turning to this clone: Its recognized antigen is unknown. Nothing much larger sits one base from this clone, and base qualities are not available.

The CDR3 regions of human TCRbeta chains were subjected to immunosequencing. The original methods were these. TCRs in the repertoires were compared against a reference library of SARS-CoV-2-specific TCRs that had been generated with the MIRA antigen-specificity platform. Breadth was defined as the fraction of unique TCRs that were SARS-CoV-2-associated, and depth was defined as the fraction of total T cells that were SARS-CoV-2-associated. Using the MIRA data, every spike-specific TCR was mapped to the spike region that the TCR reacted to and assigned to either a CD4 or a CD8 class. Log10-transformed breadth and depth values were compared by one-way ANOVA with Sidak's multiple comparisons tests. TCRdb re-hosts the immuneACCESS table, in-frame sequences only. Its copies lack some clones; in the studies checked, an unresolved V gene accounts for under half of them, and the cause for the rest is not known. D and trimming come from the DNA, and the V and J calls and clone size come from that table. Counted in this sample were approximately 100,000 clones; roughly 87% of them appeared once. Roughly 8% of the sample goes to the ten largest clones.

The germline V gene supplies CDR1 SGHTA and CDR2 FQGNSA. The CDR3 numbers 14 residues from cysteine through phenylalanine. Only the CDR3 part of the read is kept: 42 bases, read in frame from the first base. V and J lose 2 bases and 0 bases, and a span of 7 bases separates them. The time point label, as the study defines it: about 28 days (+/-7) after the second vaccine dose. AZD1222 recipients whose second dose came at about 4 weeks and those whose second dose came at about 12 weeks were combined into one group, since spike-specific TCR depth and breadth did not differ between the two schedules. Vaccinee samples were obtained from the UK trials COV001 and COV002, which included a single-blind randomized controlled phase 2/3 trial of AZD1222 (ChAdOx1 nCoV-19) in healthy adults. For TCRbeta chain sequencing, PBMC samples were collected from trial participants at day 0 and at day 28 after the second dose.

Results the study describes overall, beyond this receptor: The 56-69-year group was small, and its depth increase did not reach significance, likely because of low power. After two AZD1222 doses, spike-specific TCR breadth and depth were significantly higher than at day 0 and than in MenACWY recipients. The vaccine-associated CD4 TCRs covered the entire spike protein, and the dominant responses fell in regions 160-218 and 743-854. Reportedly, almost half of the unique spike-specific TCRs recognized epitopes lying outside the regions that are mutated in the B.1.351 and B.1.1.7 variants. Conclusions about previously exposed vaccinees are limited because only five or six AZD1222 recipients were SARS-CoV-2 seropositive at baseline. Participants were mostly white British and included more females than males, and it was suggested by the authors that clonal diversity may have been underestimated. No day 14 peak-response samples were available, so repertoires were characterized only after the peak T cell response.

The chain joins TRBV7-2 to TRBJ2-5, with no reliable assignment of the D segment. The origin of this receptor is an adult who received the AZD1222 COVID-19 vaccine. The sample consisted of peripheral blood, taken 28 days after the second AZD1222 dose. The sequenced DNA is TGTGCCAGCAGCTTATCCTCATACCAAGAGACCCAGTACTTC. This sequence encodes CASSLSSYQETQYF. Here the CDR3 is joined to the reference TRBV7-2 and TRBJ2-5 genes, and the full variable domain is: GAGVSQSPSNKVTEKGKDVELRCDPISGHTALYWYRQSLGQGLEFLIYFQGNSAPDKSGLPSDRFSAERTGGSVSTLTIQRTQQEDSAVYLCASSLSSYQETQYFGPGTRLLVL.